This T cell receptor beta chain stems from a study of CD8 T cells in Susac syndrome. Roughly 0.45 to 1 ug RNA was reverse transcribed with random hexamers. Multiplex PCR with immunoSEQ amplified the TCR beta CDR3 across 54 Vbeta and 13 Jbeta. One entry per CDR3 protein results from TCRdb running MiXCR on the immunoSEQ multiplex PCR reads. The sample has about 150,000 distinct CDR3 sequences, approximately 93% seen once; the top ten hold roughly 0.098%. CD8+ and CD4+ T cells were negatively isolated; TEMRA cells were FACS-enriched. Looked up from germline, CDR1 is KGHSH and CDR2 is LQKENI. The CDR3 extends over 13 amino acids. V was cut by 3 bases and J by 6 bases, with 10 bases left in between.

The chain employs TRBV18 and TRBJ2-3; no definite D call. The receptor's source is a human donor with multiple sclerosis. What was sequenced was CD4+ T cells from PBMCs. The CDR3 DNA reads as TGTGCCAGCTCACCGTTGACAACGGATACGCAGTATTTT. It translates to CASSPLTTDTQYF.